This TCR beta chain was sequenced for a study of cytomegalovirus exposure and HLA in healthy donors. Findings of the study overall: A missense DCLRE1C variant was associated with V- and J-gene trimming of TCR beta chains in a later analysis, and an independent cohort replicated the association.

PCR was performed using 60 Vbeta and 13 Jbeta primers. Using immunoSEQ multiplex PCR, the repertoire was profiled, and TCRdb retains in-frame clones only, with some absent. This sample has fewer than 350,000 clones; 80% to 90% occur once, and the top ten carry approximately 2.2%. The CDR3 sequence is 15 residues long. The germline V and J ends were trimmed by 9 bases and 4 bases, with 19 bases remaining between them. Germline V gives CDR1 LNHDA, CDR2 SQIVND (reference sequence). As to this clone: The target antigen is unknown.

The genes are TRBV19 and TRBJ1-5, with D perhaps TRBD1 (5 bases). The receptor's source is a woman in her late teens or twenties in good health and CMV-seronegative. What was sequenced was PBMCs. The chain's CDR3 is CASSGKQVRNQPQHF. CDR3 coding DNA: TGTGCCAGCTCAGGAAAACAGGTCAGAAATCAGCCCCAGCATTTT.